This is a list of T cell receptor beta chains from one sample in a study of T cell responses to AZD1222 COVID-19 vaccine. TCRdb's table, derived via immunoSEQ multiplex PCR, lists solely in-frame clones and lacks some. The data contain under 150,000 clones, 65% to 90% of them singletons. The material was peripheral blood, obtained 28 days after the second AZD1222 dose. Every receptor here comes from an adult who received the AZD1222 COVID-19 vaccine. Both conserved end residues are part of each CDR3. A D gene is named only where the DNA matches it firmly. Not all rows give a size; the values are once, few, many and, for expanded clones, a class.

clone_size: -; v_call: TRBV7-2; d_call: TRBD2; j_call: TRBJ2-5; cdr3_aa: CASREAGAGETQYF; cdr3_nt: TGTGCCAGCAGGGAAGCGGGGGCTGGAGAGACCCAGTACTTC
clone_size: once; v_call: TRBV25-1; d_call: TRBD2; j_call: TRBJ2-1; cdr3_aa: CASRSGGAGNEQFF; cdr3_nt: TGTGCCAGCAGAAGCGGGGGGGCCGGTAATGAGCAGTTCTTC
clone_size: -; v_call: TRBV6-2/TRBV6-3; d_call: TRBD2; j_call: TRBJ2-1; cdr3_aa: CASSPTAERGGNNEQFF; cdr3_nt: TGTGCCAGCAGCCCAACGGCCGAGCGGGGGGGTAACAATGAGCAGTTCTTC
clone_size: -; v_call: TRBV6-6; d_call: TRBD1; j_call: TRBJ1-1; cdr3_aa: CASSPGQGAITEAFF; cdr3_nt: TGTGCCAGCAGTCCCGGACAGGGAGCGATCACTGAAGCTTTCTTT
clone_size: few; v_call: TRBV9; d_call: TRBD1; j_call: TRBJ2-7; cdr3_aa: CASSFGGQGDYEQYF; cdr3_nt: TGTGCCAGCAGCTTCGGGGGACAGGGGGATTACGAGCAGTACTTC
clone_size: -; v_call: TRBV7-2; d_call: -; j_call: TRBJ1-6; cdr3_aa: CASSLFSGQGESPLHF; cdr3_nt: TGTGCCAGCAGCTTATTCTCGGGGCAGGGTGAATCACCCCTCCACTTT
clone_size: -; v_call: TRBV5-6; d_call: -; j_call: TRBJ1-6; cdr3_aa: CASSFSSQTVDSPLHF; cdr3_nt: TGTGCCAGCAGCTTCTCTTCACAGACTGTTGATTCACCCCTCCACTTT
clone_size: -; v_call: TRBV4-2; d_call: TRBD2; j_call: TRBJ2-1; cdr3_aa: CASSRAWTSGHNEQFF; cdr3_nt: TGTGCCAGCTCCCGTGCCTGGACTAGCGGCCACAATGAGCAGTTCTTC
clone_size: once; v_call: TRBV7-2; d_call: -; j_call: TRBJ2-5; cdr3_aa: CASSSAGWGTQYF; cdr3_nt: TGTGCCAGCAGCTCCGCGGGGTGGGGGACCCAGTACTTC
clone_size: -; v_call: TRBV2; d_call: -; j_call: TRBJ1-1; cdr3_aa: CASSGPGDTEAFF; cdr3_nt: TGTGCCAGCAGTGGGCCAGGAGACACTGAAGCTTTCTTT
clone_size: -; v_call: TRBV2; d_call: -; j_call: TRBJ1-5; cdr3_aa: CASMERPNQPQHF; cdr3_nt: TGTGCCAGCATGGAGAGGCCGAATCAGCCCCAGCATTTT
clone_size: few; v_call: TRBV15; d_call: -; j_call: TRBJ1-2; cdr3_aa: CATSGGIGGGYGYTF; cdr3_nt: TGTGCCACCAGCGGGGGGATAGGGGGTGGCTATGGCTACACCTTC
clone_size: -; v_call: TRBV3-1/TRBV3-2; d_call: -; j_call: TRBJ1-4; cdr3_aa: CASSQGGREDEKLFF; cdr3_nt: TGTGCCAGCAGCCAAGGGGGGAGGGAAGATGAAAAACTGTTTTTT
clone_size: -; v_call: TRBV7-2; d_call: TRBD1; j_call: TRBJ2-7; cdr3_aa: CASSSATGGADEQYF; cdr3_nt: TGTGCCAGCAGCTCCGCGACAGGGGGCGCGGACGAGCAGTACTTC
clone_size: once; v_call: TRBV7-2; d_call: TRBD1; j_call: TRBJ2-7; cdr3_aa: CASSLRGQVLTYEQYF; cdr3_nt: TGTGCCAGCAGCCTAAGGGGGCAGGTGCTCACCTACGAGCAGTACTTC
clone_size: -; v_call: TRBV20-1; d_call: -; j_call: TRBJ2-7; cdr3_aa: CSATRQDEQYF; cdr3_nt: TGCAGTGCTACTAGACAGGACGAGCAGTACTTC
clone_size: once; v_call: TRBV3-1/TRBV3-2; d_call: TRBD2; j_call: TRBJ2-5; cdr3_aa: CASSHQIPGLAGEETQYF; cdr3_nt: TGTGCCAGCAGCCACCAGATACCGGGACTAGCGGGGGAAGAGACCCAGTACTTC
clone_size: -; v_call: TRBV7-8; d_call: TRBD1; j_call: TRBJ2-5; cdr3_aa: CASSLAPGTGGFETQYF; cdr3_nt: TGTGCCAGCAGCTTAGCACCCGGGACAGGGGGATTCGAGACCCAGTACTTC
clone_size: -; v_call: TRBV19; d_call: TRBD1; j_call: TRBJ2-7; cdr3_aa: CASSIQAGGSLTYEQYF; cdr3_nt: TGTGCCAGTAGTATTCAGGCAGGGGGTTCCCTTACCTACGAGCAGTACTTC
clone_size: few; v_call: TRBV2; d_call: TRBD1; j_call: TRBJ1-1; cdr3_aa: CASRQTGGGTEAFF; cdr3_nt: TGTGCCAGCAGGCAGACAGGGGGAGGGACTGAAGCTTTCTTT
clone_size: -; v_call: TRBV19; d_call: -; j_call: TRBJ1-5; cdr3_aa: CASSAFRDTYSNQPQHF; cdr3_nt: TGTGCCAGTAGTGCATTCCGGGACACCTATAGCAATCAGCCCCAGCATTTT
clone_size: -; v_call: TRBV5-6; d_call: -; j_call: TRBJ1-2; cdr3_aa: CASSLWEGNYGYTF; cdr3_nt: TGTGCCAGCAGCTTGTGGGAGGGTAACTATGGCTACACCTTC
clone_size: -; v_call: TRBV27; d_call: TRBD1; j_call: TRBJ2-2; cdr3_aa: CASSRTGDRTGELFF; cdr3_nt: TGTGCCAGCAGCCGGACAGGGGATCGCACCGGGGAGCTGTTTTTT
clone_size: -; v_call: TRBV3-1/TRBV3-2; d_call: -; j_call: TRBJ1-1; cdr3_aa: CASSLLDRNTEAFF; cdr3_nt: TGTGCCAGCAGCCTCCTCGACAGGAACACTGAAGCTTTCTTT
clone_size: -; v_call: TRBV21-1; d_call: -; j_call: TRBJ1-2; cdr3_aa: CASSKDGTAPGYTF; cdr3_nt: TGTGCCAGCAGCAAGGATGGGACAGCCCCCGGCTACACCTTC
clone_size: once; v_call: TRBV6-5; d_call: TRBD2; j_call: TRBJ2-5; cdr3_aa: CASRAGGETQYF; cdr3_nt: TGTGCCAGCAGGGCGGGGGGGGAGACCCAGTACTTC
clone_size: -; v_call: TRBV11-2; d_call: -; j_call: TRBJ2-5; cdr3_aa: CASSLRETQYF; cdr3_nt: TGTGCCAGCAGCTTACGGGAGACCCAGTACTTC
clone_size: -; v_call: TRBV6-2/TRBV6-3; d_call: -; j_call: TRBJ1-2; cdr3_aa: CASSYYVGQNYGYTF; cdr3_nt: TGTGCCAGCAGTTACTACGTCGGACAGAACTATGGCTACACCTTC
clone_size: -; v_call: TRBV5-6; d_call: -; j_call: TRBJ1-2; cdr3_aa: CASSLGPAGDYGYTF; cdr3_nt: TGTGCCAGCAGCTTGGGTCCGGCGGGGGACTATGGCTACACCTTC
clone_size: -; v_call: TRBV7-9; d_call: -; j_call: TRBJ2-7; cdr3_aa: CASSLGTTYEQYF; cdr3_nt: TGTGCCAGCAGCTTAGGGACTACCTACGAGCAGTACTTC